These 24 T cell receptor beta chains were all obtained from the same sample, sequenced in a study of T cell responses to AZD1222 COVID-19 vaccine. Some clones are missing from TCRdb's copy, which holds only in-frame ones; the method was immunoSEQ multiplex PCR. This table holds some 150,000 clones, about nine tenths found once. Source: peripheral blood, taken on day 0 of AZD1222 vaccination. Source of these receptors: an adult in good health.

This chain uses TRBV27 with TRBJ1-2; 7 bases map to TRBD1. CDR1 is MNHEY, CDR2 SMNVEV, per germline (reference sequence). V lost 3 bases and J lost 5; bases outside the gene matches: 6. This CDR3 is 14 amino acids long. The CDR3 nucleotides are TGTGCCAGCAGTTTGGGACAGATAGGGTATGGCTACACCTTC. Translated, it gives CASSLGQIGYGYTF.

V gene TRBV27 combines with J gene TRBJ2-7; perhaps TRBD2 as D (7 bases). The CDR3 is 15 amino acids. Per germline, CDR1 MNHEY and CDR2 SMNVEV (reference sequence). V lost 6 bases and J 6 bases, leaving 21 bases between the germline ends. The CDR3 loop is CASRGGGVPGGEQYF. The CDR3 DNA sequence: TGTGCCAGCAGAGGGGGGGGCGTTCCCGGTGGCGAGCAGTACTTC.

CDR3 protein: CASSQDGSAGGGTDTQYF. In nucleotides, the CDR3 is TGTGCCAGCAGCCAAGATGGTTCAGCGGGAGGTGGGACAGATACGCAGTATTTT. This chain connects TRBV4-2 to TRBJ2-3; 9 nucleotides match TRBD2. The CDR3 sequence is 18 residues long. Trimming took 0 bases from V and 3 from J; bases not matched to a gene: 10. The V gene's germline CDR1 is LGHNA and CDR2 YNFKEQ.

This chain connects TRBV11-3 to TRBJ2-3; unclear D gene. CDR1 and CDR2 from the germline V gene are SGHNT and YENEEA. The length of the CDR3 is 14 residues. The germline V and J ends were trimmed by 1 base and 6 bases, with 11 bases remaining between them. In DNA, the CDR3 is TGTGCCAGCAGCTTAGGACCAGGAGTGGATACGCAGTATTTT. Protein product: CASSLGPGVDTQYF. The full variable domain, its missing parts supplied by reference TRBV11-3 and TRBJ2-3, is EAGVVQSPRYKIIEKKQPVAFWCNPISGHNTLYWYLQNLGQGPELLIRYENEEAVDDSQLPKDRFSAERLKGVDSTLKIQPAELGDSAVYLCASSLGPGVDTQYFGPGTRLTVL.

This chain links TRBV5-1 with TRBJ2-1; TRBD2 agrees at 9 bases. The CDR3 totals 15 residues. CDR1 SGHRS and CDR2 YFSETQ come from the germline V gene. V lost 4 bases and J lost 5; bases outside the gene matches: 7. The CDR3 coding sequence is TGCGCCAGCAGCCCGACTAGCGGAACTCACAATGAGCAGTTCTTC. Translation gives CASSPTSGTHNEQFF.

The rearrangement uses TRBV19 and TRBJ2-7, with 10 positions matching TRBD2. V was clipped by 6 bases and J by 5 bases; unmatched bases: 10. Germline V gene data show CDR1 as LNHDA and CDR2 as SQIVND (reference sequence). The CDR3 loop spans 15 amino acids. CDR3 coding DNA: TGTGCCAGTAGCCTCACTAGCGGGACTCCAAACGAGCAGTACTTC. This codes for CASSLTSGTPNEQYF.

This clone showed up just once. CDR3 amino acids: CASSEGPEDTQYF. The CDR3 DNA is TGTGCCAGCAGTGAGGGGCCTGAGGATACGCAGTATTTT. The chain recombines TRBV6-4 with TRBJ2-3; weak D call: TRBD1 (5 bases). Germline V gene lookup returns CDR1 MRHNA and CDR2 SNTAGT. The CDR3 is 13 residues long. V was clipped by 3 bases and J by 6 bases, with 10 bases between them.

This chain uses TRBV29-1 with TRBJ1-1; D unresolved. This CDR3 has 11 amino acids. V lost 4 bases and J lost 2, with 5 bases in between. Germline CDR1 and CDR2: SQVTM and ANQGSEA. The CDR3 nucleotides read TGCAGCGTTGCCCAAAACACTGAAGCTTTCTTT. This sequence encodes CSVAQNTEAFF.

The chain has TRBV18 and TRBJ2-1; the match to TRBD1 covers 11 bases. J lost 8 bases, V lost 2 bases, and 5 bases had no gene match. The germline gives CDR1 KGHSH, CDR2 LQKENI. The CDR3 loop spans 15 amino acids. CDR3 coding DNA: TGTGCCAGCTCACCAACCGGACAGGGGGCCTATGAGCAGTTCTTC. As protein: CASSPTGQGAYEQFF.

A few counts support this clone. V usage is TRBV2 and J usage is TRBJ2-1; D gene uncertain. The V end was cut by 0 bases, the J end by 8 bases, with 8 bases between. The CDR3 spans 13 residues. The germline CDR1 and CDR2 sequences are SNHLY and FYNNEI. The CDR3 reads CASSEAVAYEQFF. The CDR3 DNA reads as TGTGCCAGCAGTGAAGCCGTAGCCTATGAGCAGTTCTTC.

J is TRBJ1-2 and V is TRBV6-1; TRBD1 might be the D (5 bases). Germline V gene data show CDR1 as MNHNS and CDR2 as SASEGT. The CDR3 is 15 amino acids. Trimming stripped 2 bases from V and 4 bases from J, with 14 bases between. The CDR3 DNA sequence: TGTGCCAGCAGTGAATTTACCGCAGGGCTCTATGGCTACACCTTC. Translated, it gives CASSEFTAGLYGYTF.

The table lists this clone with a few counts. The chain joins TRBV6-1 to TRBJ2-1; a possible D gene is TRBD1 (6 bases). This CDR3 region has 15 residues. CDR1 and CDR2 from the germline V gene are MNHNS and SASEGT. Trimming removed 3 bases from V and 2 bases from J, with 11 bases in between. CDR3 sequence reads: CASSDPGQTYNEQFF. For the CDR3, the DNA is TGTGCCAGCAGTGATCCTGGACAGACCTACAATGAGCAGTTCTTC.

The CDR3 loop reads CASSSILGGQETQYF. CDR3 coding DNA: TGTGCCAGCAGCTCTATTCTCGGGGGACAAGAGACCCAGTACTTC. The chain combines TRBV7-3 with TRBJ2-5; tentatively, D is TRBD2 (6 bases). V was trimmed by 4 bases and J by 2 bases, leaving 14 bases between them. The CDR3 totals 15 residues. From germline, CDR1 is SGHTA and CDR2 FQGTGA.

V and J are TRBV19 and TRBJ1-1; tentatively, D is TRBD1 (6 bases). There are 14 residues in the CDR3. V dropped 3 bases and J dropped 1 base, with 9 bases sitting between them. CDR1 and CDR2 (germline): LNHDA, SQIVND (reference sequence). The CDR3 loop reads CASSIGTPNTEAFF. In DNA, the CDR3 is TGTGCCAGTAGTATCGGGACACCGAACACTGAAGCTTTCTTT.

This chain's CDR3 is CASSHGQGAHVRTEAFF. The CDR3 nucleotides are TGTGCCAGCAGCCACGGACAGGGGGCTCATGTTCGTACTGAAGCTTTCTTT. The rearrangement uses TRBV11-3 and TRBJ1-1, with TRBD1 identical over 11 bases. V was pared by 5 bases and J by 5 bases, with 13 bases of the junction left unmatched. Germline V gives CDR1 SGHNT, CDR2 YENEEA. CDR3 length equals 17 residues.

The chain employs TRBV6-2 or TRBV6-3 and TRBJ2-7; TRBD2 matches at 9 bases. The V gene end was trimmed by 0 bases and the J gene end by 3 bases; junction bases not matched to a gene: 3. There are 15 residues in the CDR3. Germline CDR1 MNHEY, CDR2 SVGEGT. The CDR3 here is CASSYSSGSRYEQYF. The CDR3 coding sequence is TGTGCCAGCAGTTACTCTAGCGGGAGTCGCTACGAGCAGTACTTC.

This clone was detected only once. The chain is built from TRBV6-1 and TRBJ2-3; 11 bases match TRBD2. There are 22 residues in the CDR3. The V gene's germline CDR1 is MNHNS and CDR2 SASEGT. The trim removed 2 bases at V and 1 base at J, leaving 20 bases unmatched. CDR3: CASSESTSGSWAVSLGTDTQYF. The CDR3 region has the DNA TGTGCCAGCAGTGAAAGTACTAGCGGGAGTTGGGCGGTATCATTAGGCACAGATACGCAGTATTTT.

The V gene is TRBV7-2, the J gene TRBJ1-1, with D perhaps matching TRBD1 (5 bases). The CDR3 sequence is 15 residues long. The V gene's germline CDR1 is SGHTA and CDR2 FQGNSA. V was cut by 7 bases and J by 6 bases, with 21 bases left in between. CDR3 sequence reads: CASTLGGTVYAEAFF. CDR3 DNA sequence: TGTGCCAGCACCCTAGGAGGGACCGTCTACGCTGAAGCTTTCTTT.

The chain joins TRBV3-1 (or the pseudogene TRBV3-2) to TRBJ1-6, with 9 bases that match TRBD1. This CDR3 contains 15 residues. The V gene's germline CDR1 is LGHDT and CDR2 YNNKEL (reference sequence). V dropped 4 bases and J dropped 8; count of bases not matched to a gene: 6. The CDR3 nucleotides are TGTGCCAGCAGCCCCCGGGACAGGGACCATTCACCCCTCCACTTT. Protein product: CASSPRDRDHSPLHF.

The rearrangement joins TRBV6-2 or TRBV6-3 to TRBJ1-4; 7 nucleotides line up with TRBD1. Germline-derived CDR1 and CDR2 are MNHEY and SVGEGT. The V gene end was trimmed by 6 bases and the J gene end by 6 bases; junction bases not matched to a gene: 10. This CDR3 is 15 amino acids long. CDR3 region: CASSPIDREDEKLFF. CDR3 nucleotides: TGTGCCAGCAGCCCTATTGACAGGGAGGATGAAAAACTGTTTTTT.

V gene TRBV7-2 combines with J gene TRBJ2-1; TRBD2 agrees at 8 bases. Germline trimming cut 3 bases from V and 5 bases from J; bases unmatched to any gene: 3. Germline V gene data show CDR1 as SGHTA and CDR2 as FQGNSA. CDR3 size: 14 residues. CDR3 loop: CASSFGTRNNEQFF. For the CDR3, the DNA is TGTGCCAGCAGCTTCGGGACTAGAAACAATGAGCAGTTCTTC.

The chain has TRBV5-1 and TRBJ1-1; 8 bases align to TRBD1. Germline-derived CDR1 and CDR2 are SGHRS and YFSETQ. The CDR3 is 16 residues long. V dropped 4 bases and J dropped 0; count of bases not matched to a gene: 8. The CDR3: CASSPSGQGMNTEAFF. The DNA of the CDR3 is TGCGCCAGCAGCCCCTCCGGACAGGGTATGAACACTGAAGCTTTCTTT.

This clone came up a few times. The chain carries TRBV11-3 and TRBJ2-7; 12 bases are shared with TRBD2. CDR1 is SGHNT and CDR2 is YENEEA in the germline V gene. This CDR3 spans 15 amino acids. The junction had 2 bases not matched to a gene; V was cut back by 1 base and J by 4 bases. CDR3 DNA: TGTGCCAGCAGCTTAGCACTAGCGGGAGGATACGAGCAGTACTTC. The encoded protein is CASSLALAGGYEQYF.

The chain uses TRBV6-5 and TRBJ1-5, with 12 bases matching TRBD1. CDR1 and CDR2 (germline): MNHEY, SVGAGI. This CDR3 contains 15 residues. The junction had 5 bases not matched to a gene; V was cut back by 4 bases and J by 7 bases. The CDR3 sequence: CASSLGQGASQPQHF. CDR3 sequence (DNA): TGTGCCAGCAGTTTGGGACAGGGGGCATCCCAGCCCCAGCATTTT.